This TCR beta chain was profiled in a study of early T cells in non-severe SARS-CoV-2 infection. Looking at the study overall: The input, bulk RNA from unsorted whole blood, was sequenced, and chains were unpaired.

Tagging with unique molecular identifiers was applied to individual cDNA molecules. TCRdb itself ran the 5' RACE reads through MiXCR, one entry per CDR3 protein. This repertoire shows about 80,000 distinct CDR3 sequences, over 10% found once; its top ten account for approximately 2.5%. Findings and limits, study-wide: Anti-spike CD8 specificities were favored by VDJdb matching, whose results missed private and CD4 specificities.

The CDR3 is 14 amino acids. From germline, CDR1 is MDHEN and CDR2 SYDVKM. V lost 4 bases and J 7 bases, leaving 17 bases between the germline ends. To note about this clonotype: Its target is unknown.

This chain links TRBV28 with TRBJ2-7; either TRBD1 or TRBD2 may supply D (6 bases each). Sample: whole blood. This receptor was obtained from an adult who was a healthcare worker with PCR-confirmed SARS-CoV-2 infection or an uninfected control (not recorded which). The CDR3 DNA reads TGTGCCAGCAGTTACCCCGGGGGCCCCGTGGAGCAGTACTTC. Its protein is CASSYPGGPVEQYF.